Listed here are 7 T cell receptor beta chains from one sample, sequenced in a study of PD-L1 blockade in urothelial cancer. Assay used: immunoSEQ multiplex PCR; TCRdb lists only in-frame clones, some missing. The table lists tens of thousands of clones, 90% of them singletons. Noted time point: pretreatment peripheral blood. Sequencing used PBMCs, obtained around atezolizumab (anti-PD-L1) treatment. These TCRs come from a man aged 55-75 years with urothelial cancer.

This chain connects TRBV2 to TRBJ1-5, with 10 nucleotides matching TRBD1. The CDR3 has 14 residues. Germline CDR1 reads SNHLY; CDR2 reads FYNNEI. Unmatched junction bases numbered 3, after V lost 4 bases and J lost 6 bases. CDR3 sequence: CASSGQGAVQPQHF. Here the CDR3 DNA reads TGTGCCAGCAGTGGACAGGGGGCCGTTCAGCCCCAGCATTTT.

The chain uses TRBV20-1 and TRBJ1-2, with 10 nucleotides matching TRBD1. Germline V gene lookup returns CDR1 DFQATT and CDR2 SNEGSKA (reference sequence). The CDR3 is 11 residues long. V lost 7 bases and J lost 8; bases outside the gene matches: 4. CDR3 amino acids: CSVGTGDGYTF. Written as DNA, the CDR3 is TGCAGTGTTGGGACAGGGGACGGCTACACCTTC.

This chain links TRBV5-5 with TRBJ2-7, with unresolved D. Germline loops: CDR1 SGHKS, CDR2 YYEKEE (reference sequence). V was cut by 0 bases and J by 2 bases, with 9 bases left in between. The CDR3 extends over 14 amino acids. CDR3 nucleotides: TGTGCCAGCAGCTTGGCCCCAGATACCTACGAGCAGTACTTC. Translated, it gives CASSLAPDTYEQYF.

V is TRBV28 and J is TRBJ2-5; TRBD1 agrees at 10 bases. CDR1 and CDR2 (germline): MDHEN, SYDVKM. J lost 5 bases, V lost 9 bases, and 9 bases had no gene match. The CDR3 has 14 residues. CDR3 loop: CASKGQGSTETQYF. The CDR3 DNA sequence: TGTGCCAGTAAGGGACAGGGGTCGACGGAGACCCAGTACTTC. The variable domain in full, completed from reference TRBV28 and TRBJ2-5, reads DVKVTQSSRYLVKRTGEKVFLECVQDMDHENMFWYRQDPGLGLRLIYFSYDVKMKEKGDIPEGYSVSREKKERFSLILESASTNQTSMYLCASKGQGSTETQYFGPGTRLLVL.

The CDR3: CASHRRGTNTGELFF. CDR3 coding DNA: TGTGCCAGCCACAGGCGGGGAACGAACACCGGGGAGCTGTTTTTT. This sequence joins TRBV6-1 and TRBJ2-2; D may be TRBD2 (6 bases). Per germline, CDR1 MNHNS and CDR2 SASEGT. V lost 8 bases and J 0 bases, leaving 13 bases between the germline ends. CDR3 length: 15 residues.

As DNA, the CDR3 is TGTGCCAGCAGTACCTACAGGGGACCGGTTGGCTACACCTTC. Its protein is CASSTYRGPVGYTF. The chain uses TRBV28 and TRBJ1-2; 7 nucleotides line up with TRBD1. CDR3 length: 14 residues. Germline loops: CDR1 MDHEN, CDR2 SYDVKM. Trimming at V came to 5 bases and at J to 7 bases, leaving 10 bases not matched to a gene.

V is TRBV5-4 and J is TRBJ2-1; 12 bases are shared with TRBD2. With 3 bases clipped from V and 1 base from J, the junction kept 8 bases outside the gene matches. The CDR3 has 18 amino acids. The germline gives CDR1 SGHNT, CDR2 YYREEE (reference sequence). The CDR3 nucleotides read TGTGCCAGCAGCTGGGGGGGGCTAGCGGGAGGGTCCTACAATGAGCAGTTCTTC. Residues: CASSWGGLAGGSYNEQFF.